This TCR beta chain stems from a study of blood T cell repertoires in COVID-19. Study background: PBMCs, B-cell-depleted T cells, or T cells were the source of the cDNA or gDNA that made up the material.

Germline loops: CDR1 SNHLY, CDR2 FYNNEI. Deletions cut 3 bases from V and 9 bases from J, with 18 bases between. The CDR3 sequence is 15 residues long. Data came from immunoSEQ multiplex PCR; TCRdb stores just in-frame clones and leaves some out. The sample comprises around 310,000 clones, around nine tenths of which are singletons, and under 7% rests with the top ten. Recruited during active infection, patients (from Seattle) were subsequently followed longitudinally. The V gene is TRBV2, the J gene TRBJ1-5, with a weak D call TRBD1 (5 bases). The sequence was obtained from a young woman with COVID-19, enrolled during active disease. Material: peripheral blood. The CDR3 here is CASSDSSPQGGPQHF. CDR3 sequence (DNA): TGTGCCAGCAGTGATTCTAGCCCGCAGGGAGGGCCCCAGCATTTT. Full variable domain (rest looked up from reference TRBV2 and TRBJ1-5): EPEVTQTPSHQVTQMGQEVILRCVPISNHLYFYWYRQILGQKVEFLVSFYNNEISEKSEIFDDQFSVERPDGSNFTLKIRSTKLEDSAMYFCASSDSSPQGGPQHFGDGTRLSIL.